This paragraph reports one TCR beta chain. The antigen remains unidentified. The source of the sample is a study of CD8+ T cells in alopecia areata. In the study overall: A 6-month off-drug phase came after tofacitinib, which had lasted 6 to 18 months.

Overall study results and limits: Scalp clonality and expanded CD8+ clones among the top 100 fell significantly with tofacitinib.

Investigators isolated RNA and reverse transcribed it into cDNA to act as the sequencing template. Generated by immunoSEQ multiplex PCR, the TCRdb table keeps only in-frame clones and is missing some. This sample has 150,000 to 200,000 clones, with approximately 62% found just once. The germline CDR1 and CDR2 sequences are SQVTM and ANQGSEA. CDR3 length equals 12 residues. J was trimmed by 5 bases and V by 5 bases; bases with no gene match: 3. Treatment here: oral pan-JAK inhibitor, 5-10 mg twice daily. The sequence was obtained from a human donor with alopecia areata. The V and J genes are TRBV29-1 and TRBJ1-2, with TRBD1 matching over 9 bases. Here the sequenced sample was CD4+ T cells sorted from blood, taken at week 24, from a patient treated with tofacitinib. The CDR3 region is CSVTGGAYGYTF. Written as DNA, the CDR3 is TGCAGCGTTACAGGGGGCGCTTATGGCTACACCTTC.